One T cell receptor (beta chain) is described in this entry. Sequenced by immunoSEQ multiplex PCR; TCRdb stores in-frame clones only, minus some. The sample records about 79,000 clones, just under 95% being singletons. Germline trimming cut 0 bases from V and 7 bases from J; bases unmatched to any gene: 2. Germline V lookup: CDR1 SGHRS, CDR2 YFSETQ. This CDR3 has 15 residues. These data are taken from a study of T cell changes during pregnancy in multiple sclerosis. J is TRBJ2-2 and V is TRBV5-1; 11 bases are shared with TRBD1. The receptor's source is a female donor in good health, enrolled as a control in a pregnancy study. This specimen consisted of peripheral blood, obtained in the second trimester of pregnancy. In DNA form, the CDR3 reads TGCGCCAGCAGCTTGGGGACAGGGGGCCACGGGGAGCTGTTTTTT. Encoded protein: CASSLGTGGHGELFF.